This TCR beta chain is drawn from a study of patients and donors after allogeneic stem cell transplantation. The table lists this clonotype with many counts. TCRdb independently ran MiXCR on the RT-PCR reads; one entry per CDR3 protein. The sample consists of tens of thousands of distinct CDR3 sequences, roughly 4.9% of them appearing once. CDR3 size: 12 residues. Looked up from germline, CDR1 is SGHRS and CDR2 is YFSETQ. Trimming removed 3 bases from V and 3 bases from J, with 4 bases in between. The sample comprised blood, either unsorted or a sorted T cell fraction (not recorded which). This sequence joins TRBV5-1 and TRBJ2-1; D is ambiguous. The origin of this receptor is a human donor who was either an allogeneic HSCT recipient or a stem cell or donor lymphocyte infusion donor (not recorded which). It is not recorded whose cells these are; they may come from a transplant donor. Here the CDR3 reads CASSYNYNEQFF. The DNA for the CDR3 is TGCGCCAGCAGCTATAACTACAATGAGCAGTTCTTC. The full variable domain, completed using reference TRBV5-1 and TRBJ2-1, is KAGVTQTPRYLIKTRGQQVTLSCSPISGHRSVSWYQQTPGQGLQFLFEYFSETQRNKGNFPGRFSGRQFSNSRSEMNVSTLELGDSALYLCASSYNYNEQFFGPGTRLTVL.